The clone carrying this T cell receptor beta chain was seen a few times. The target antigen is unknown. CDR1 and CDR2 (germline): SGHTA, FQGNSA. V was cut by 1 base and J by 0 bases, with 10 bases left in between. This CDR3 region has 15 residues. A single record per CDR3 protein comes from TCRdb applying MiXCR to the reads. The sample contains about 180,000 distinct CDR3 sequences, approximately 18% of which appear only once. These data belong to a study of T cell repertoires in cytomegalovirus infection. Study-level background: An indication of both CMV infection and matching HLA type came from public TCR beta signatures. Study observations and caveats: CMV carriers with the relevant HLA were identified by cumulative public TCR beta family frequency. CMV-specific HLA-C-restricted TCR beta clonotypes dominated the ex vivo response.

V gene TRBV7-2 combines with J gene TRBJ2-7; D is unresolved. The specimen sequenced was CD8+ T cells from PBMCs. The sequence was obtained from a human donor in good health (CMV status not recorded). Some clones in this sample may be carry-over from other donors' samples. The CDR3 DNA sequence: TGTGCCAGCAGCTTAGACCCGGCAAGCTCCTACGAGCAGTACTTC. Amino acids: CASSLDPASSYEQYF.